Listed below are T cell receptor beta chains from one sample, sequenced in a study of OX40 agonist ivuxolimab in advanced cancers. Method: immunoSEQ multiplex PCR; TCRdb's copy keeps in-frame clones and lacks some. The sample has about 53,000 clones; 70% to 85% are singletons. Sequencing was performed on CD4+ or CD8+ T cells sorted from blood, taken in a trial of the OX40 agonist ivuxolimab. The source of these receptors is an adult with an advanced solid tumor such as melanoma, head and neck, liver or kidney cancer. CDR3s leave out the opening cysteine and the closing phenylalanine or tryptophan. Each record gives: CDR3 protein, V gene, J gene, CDR3 length.

CDR3: ASSVTSGINNEQF
V: TRBV9
J: TRBJ2-1
length: 13

CDR3: ASSESDRASGNTIY
V: TRBV10-1
J: TRBJ1-3
length: 14

CDR3: AWSGLLRDRGAGNTIY
V: TRBV30
J: TRBJ1-3
length: 16

CDR3: ASSPNRGGSPLH
V: TRBV14
J: TRBJ1-6
length: 12

CDR3: ASRGTGGNSYEQY
V: TRBV2
J: TRBJ2-7
length: 13

CDR3: ASSQDWAGENSPLH
V: TRBV4-3
J: TRBJ1-6
length: 14

CDR3: ASSWDRRTEAF
V: TRBV6-5
J: TRBJ1-1
length: 11

CDR3: SPQGTEAF
V: TRBV20-1
J: TRBJ1-1
length: 8

CDR3: ASSPRTGPNQPQH
V: TRBV19
J: TRBJ1-5
length: 13

CDR3: ASSVGRANSPLH
V: TRBV9
J: TRBJ1-6
length: 12

CDR3: ASSPRSANIQY
V: TRBV7-8
J: TRBJ2-4
length: 11

CDR3: ASSLKDGFTYEQY
V: TRBV7-2
J: TRBJ2-7
length: 13

CDR3: ASSFSREGNTIY
V: TRBV6-1
J: TRBJ1-3
length: 12

CDR3: SARQGETQY
V: TRBV20-1
J: TRBJ2-5
length: 9

CDR3: ASSWLATTKNIQY
V: TRBV23-1
J: TRBJ2-4
length: 13

CDR3: ASSLRIASNEQF
V: TRBV11-3
J: TRBJ2-1
length: 12

CDR3: TASDRQETQY
V: TRBV29-1
J: TRBJ2-5
length: 10

CDR3: ASSLDTGTLNTEAF
V: TRBV5-1
J: TRBJ1-1
length: 14

CDR3: ASTPPTGQTEAF
V: TRBV6-5
J: TRBJ1-1
length: 12

CDR3: ASSIEGYSTDTQY
V: TRBV6-5
J: TRBJ2-3
length: 13

CDR3: ASSLFSGANVLT
V: TRBV7-3
J: TRBJ2-6
length: 12

CDR3: ASSLRESGELF
V: TRBV5-1
J: TRBJ2-2
length: 11

CDR3: ASSREVGRTTEAF
V: TRBV4-3
J: TRBJ1-1
length: 13

CDR3: ASSPGTGELETQY
V: TRBV18
J: TRBJ2-5
length: 13

CDR3: ASSPYGRDHRYEQY
V: TRBV7-2
J: TRBJ2-7
length: 14

CDR3: ASTDREETQY
V: TRBV6-6
J: TRBJ2-5
length: 10

CDR3: ASSEQSNQPQH
V: TRBV6-1
J: TRBJ1-5
length: 11

CDR3: AISVTGDDGYT
V: TRBV10-3
J: TRBJ1-2
length: 11

CDR3: ASSWTGTSGYEQY
V: TRBV5-1
J: TRBJ2-7
length: 13

CDR3: ASSLPPGANVLT
V: TRBV7-9
J: TRBJ2-6
length: 12

CDR3: ASSVQGAQPQH
V: TRBV7-8
J: TRBJ1-5
length: 11

CDR3: ASSWTGVGSPLH
V: TRBV5-4
J: TRBJ1-6
length: 12

CDR3: ASSARTGINEQF
V: TRBV9
J: TRBJ2-1
length: 12

CDR3: ASFPAYEQY
V: TRBV7-6
J: TRBJ2-7
length: 9

CDR3: ASSAGGKSTDTQY
V: TRBV5-4
J: TRBJ2-3
length: 13

CDR3: ASSLEKTQY
V: TRBV7-2
J: TRBJ2-5
length: 9

CDR3: ASSPGRTDTQY
V: TRBV19
J: TRBJ2-3
length: 11

CDR3: ASSPWDRAMYEQY
V: TRBV27
J: TRBJ2-7
length: 13

CDR3: ASSFIIGGEETQY
V: TRBV7-7
J: TRBJ2-5
length: 13

CDR3: ASSGTGPKETQY
V: TRBV9
J: TRBJ2-5
length: 12

CDR3: ASSVGGAKNIQY
V: TRBV9
J: TRBJ2-4
length: 12